This entry lists 19 T cell receptor beta chains sequenced from one sample in a study of identical twins. In TCRdb, the 5' RACE reads were re-called with MiXCR into one record per CDR3 protein. Among about 100,000 distinct CDR3 sequences listed, just under 6% were seen once. The sample taken for sequencing was memory T cells sorted from blood. The receptors were gathered from a woman between 50 and 59 years old in good health.

This clonotype was seen many times. This chain connects TRBV2 to TRBJ2-7; TRBD1 matches 9 bases. V trimming: 7 bases; J trimming: 6 bases; junction bases outside the gene matches: 10. Germline lookup yields CDR1 SNHLY and CDR2 FYNNEI. The CDR3 has 14 residues. CDR3 in DNA: TGTGCCAGCAACTTTGGACAGGGGTCGTTCGAGCAGTACGTC. It translates to CASNFGQGSFEQYV.

This clonotype was detected only a few times. The chain carries TRBV30 and TRBJ2-3, with a possible D match to TRBD2 (6 bases). Germline V gene sequence: CDR1 GTSNPN, CDR2 SVGIG (reference sequence). There are 13 residues in the CDR3. Trimming took off 1 base at V and 1 base at J, with 6 bases between the two ends. CDR3 sequence reads: CAWSGGGTDTQYF. The DNA of the CDR3 is TGTGCCTGGAGTGGGGGGGGCACAGATACGCAGTATTTT.

This clonotype was found many times. The chain couples TRBV12-3 or TRBV12-4 to TRBJ2-3; no definite D call. V lost 7 bases, J lost 4 bases, and 12 bases lay in between. The CDR3 has 13 residues. CDR3 coding DNA: TGTGCCAGCACCCTACCGAATTCAGATACGCAGTATTTT. Amino acids: CASTLPNSDTQYF.

This clonotype appeared many times. V and J are TRBV29-1 and TRBJ1-2; D uncertain. The CDR3 is 12 residues long. Trimming took off 7 bases at V and 2 bases at J, with 11 bases between the two ends. The V gene's germline CDR1 is SQVTM and CDR2 ANQGSEA. In nucleotides, the CDR3 is TGCAGCGCCGACACCGTCAACTATGGCTACACCTTC. Its protein product is CSADTVNYGYTF. The entire variable domain, with the rest obtained from reference TRBV29-1 and TRBJ1-2, is as follows: SAVISQKPSRDICQRGTSLTIQCQVDSQVTMMFWYRQQPGQSLTLIATANQGSEATYESGFVIDKFPISRPNLTFSTLTVSNMSPEDSSIYLCSADTVNYGYTFGSGTRLTVV.

The chain recombines TRBV20-1 with TRBJ2-5; a weak D match, TRBD2 (5 bases). The CDR3 has 13 amino acids. V was trimmed by 8 bases and J by 2 bases, leaving 15 bases between them. Germline CDR1 reads DFQATT; CDR2 reads SNEGSKA (reference sequence). The CDR3 DNA follows: TGCAGTTTGGGGAGAGGCCATCAAGAGACCCAGTACTTC. Amino acids: CSLGRGHQETQYF.

This chain links TRBV4-1 with TRBJ1-1, with D tentatively TRBD1 (6 bases). Germline V lookup: CDR1 MGHRA, CDR2 YSYEKL. Trimming left V 0 bases short and J 4 bases short, with 12 bases between. The CDR3 loop spans 15 amino acids. In nucleotides, the CDR3 is TGCGCCAGCAGCCAAGACGCAGGGGAGCTCACTGAAGCTTTCTTT. Its translation is CASSQDAGELTEAFF.

The chain is built from TRBV14 and TRBJ1-5; D is uncertain. The V gene's germline CDR1 is SGHDN and CDR2 FVKESK. Trimming pared 7 bases from V and 2 bases from J, leaving 15 bases between. This CDR3 is 15 amino acids long. The CDR3 loop reads CASKVRFGCNQPQHF. The CDR3 DNA reads TGTGCCAGCAAAGTAAGGTTTGGTTGCAATCAGCCCCAGCATTTT.

This clonotype was seen many times. The rearrangement uses TRBV5-4 and TRBJ2-1, with D perhaps being TRBD1 or TRBD2 (5 bases each). Trimming cost V 4 bases and J 6 bases, with 11 bases left between them. The CDR3 totals 13 residues. In germline, CDR1 is SGHNT, CDR2 YYREEE (reference sequence). CDR3 protein: CASSTGTVNEQFF. DNA of the CDR3: TGTGCCAGCAGCACCGGGACCGTCAATGAGCAGTTCTTC.

This clonotype was counted ten times or more. V is TRBV12-3 or TRBV12-4 and J is TRBJ2-5; tentative D call: TRBD2 (6 bases). The CDR3 has 16 amino acids. The V gene lost 3 bases and the J gene lost 3 bases, with 17 bases spanning the gap. The CDR3, as DNA: TGTGCCAGCAGTTTGGAAACCGGGGGATGGAAAGAGACCCAGTACTTC. Its protein is CASSLETGGWKETQYF.

This clonotype was observed a few times. The genes are TRBV11-3 and TRBJ2-1, with D possibly being TRBD2 (5 bases). Germline V gene lookup returns CDR1 SGHNT and CDR2 YENEEA. Trimming pared 5 bases from V and 6 bases from J, leaving 35 bases between. This CDR3 region has 21 residues. CDR3 bases: TGTGCCAGCAGCCCCTACCGGCCTAGCAGGAACGGCGAGGGAATTAGCAATGAGCAGTTCTTC. Protein: CASSPYRPSRNGEGISNEQFF.

This clonotype was seen ten or more times. This chain connects TRBV5-5 to TRBJ2-7; no reliable D call. CDR1 is SGHKS and CDR2 is YYEKEE in the germline V gene (reference sequence). The CDR3 is made up of 13 amino acids. Trimming removed 0 bases from V and 3 bases from J, with 7 bases in between. The CDR3 loop reads CASSLADNYEQYV. In nucleotides, the CDR3 is TGTGCCAGCAGCTTGGCTGACAACTACGAGCAGTACGTC.

There are many counts of this clonotype. This sequence joins TRBV2 and TRBJ2-1; 7 bases are shared with TRBD1. V shed 7 bases, J shed 2 bases, and the junction held 2 bases outside the gene matches. The CDR3 contains 13 residues. CDR1 and CDR2 from the germline V gene are SNHLY and FYNNEI. DNA for the CDR3: TGTGCCAGCAAACAGGGGACCTACAATGAGCAGTTCTTC. As protein: CASKQGTYNEQFF.

The rearrangement uses TRBV14 and TRBJ1-1, with 7 bases lining up with TRBD1. The CDR3 has 13 residues. V shed 1 base, J shed 10 bases, and the junction held 6 bases outside the gene matches. Germline-derived CDR1 and CDR2 are SGHDN and FVKESK. CDR3 amino acids: CASSQARGPGAFF. For the CDR3, the DNA is TGTGCCAGCAGCCAAGCTAGGGGGCCTGGAGCTTTCTTT.

This clonotype was recorded at least ten times. CDR3 region: CASSARLRNQETQYF. The CDR3 bases are TGTGCCAGCAGCGCACGACTAAGAAACCAAGAGACCCAGTACTTC. This chain uses TRBV7-2 with TRBJ2-5, with a possible D match to TRBD2 (5 bases). V lost 5 bases, J lost 0 bases, and 13 bases lay in between. The germline gives CDR1 SGHTA, CDR2 FQGNSA. This CDR3 contains 15 residues. Together with reference TRBV7-2 and TRBJ2-5, the CDR3 gives the full variable domain: GAGVSQSPSNKVTEKGKDVELRCDPISGHTALYWYRQSLGQGLEFLIYFQGNSAPDKSGLPSDRFSAERTGGSVSTLTIQRTQQEDSAVYLCASSARLRNQETQYFGPGTRLLVL.

This clonotype was detected many times. The J gene is TRBJ1-2, the V gene TRBV7-9; D may be TRBD1 (5 bases). CDR1 is SEHNR and CDR2 is FQNEAQ in the germline V gene (reference sequence). The ends were cut back, 1 base at V and 6 bases at J, with 9 bases in the middle. The CDR3 extends over 13 amino acids. The CDR3 coding sequence is TGTGCCAGCAGCTTAGTGACAGCTCATGGCTACACCTTC. Translating it yields CASSLVTAHGYTF.

This clonotype was seen repeatedly, ten times or more. The V gene is TRBV9, the J gene TRBJ2-1; D may be TRBD1 or TRBD2 (5 bases each). Germline CDR1 reads SGDLS; CDR2 reads YYNGEE. This CDR3 has 15 amino acids. The V end lost 6 bases, the J end lost 4 bases, and 17 bases lay between the germline ends. The CDR3 DNA reads as TGTGCCAGCACCCCCCGGGACGACCTTTACAATGAGCAGTTCTTC. Amino acid sequence: CASTPRDDLYNEQFF. Variable domain in full (rest from reference TRBV9 and TRBJ2-1): DSGVTQTPKHLITATGQRVTLRCSPRSGDLSVYWYQQSLDQGLQFLIQYYNGEERAKGNILERFSAQQFPDLHSELNLSSLELGDSALYFCASTPRDDLYNEQFFGPGTRLTVL.

This clonotype showed up many times. This chain uses TRBV12-3 or TRBV12-4 with TRBJ1-1; D is uncertain. This CDR3 contains 13 residues. V dropped 2 bases and J dropped 8 bases, with 12 bases sitting between them. CDR3: CASSLREGGEAFF. In nucleotides, the CDR3 is TGTGCCAGCAGTTTAAGGGAGGGAGGGGAAGCTTTCTTT.

This chain connects TRBV19 to TRBJ2-1; the D gene is possibly TRBD2 (5 bases). In germline, CDR1 is LNHDA, CDR2 SQIVND (reference sequence). The CDR3 consists of 13 residues. V shed 6 bases and J shed 9 bases, with 15 bases lying between them. CDR3 in amino acids: CASRSDFEGEQFF. In DNA form, the CDR3 reads TGTGCCAGTAGATCGGACTTCGAGGGTGAGCAGTTCTTC. Combining the CDR3 with reference TRBV19 and TRBJ2-1 gives the whole variable domain DGGITQSPKYLFRKEGQNVTLSCEQNLNHDAMYWYRQDPGQGLRLIYYSQIVNDFQKGDIAEGYSVSREKKESFPLTVTSAQKNPTAFYLCASRSDFEGEQFFGPGTRLTVL.

This clonotype was observed a handful of times. The rearrangement joins TRBV7-9 to TRBJ2-3; TRBD1 might be the D (5 bases). From germline, CDR1 is SEHNR and CDR2 FQNEAQ (reference sequence). V gave up 7 bases and J gave up 5 bases, with 16 bases separating them. The CDR3 is 14 amino acids. The CDR3 coding sequence is TGTGCCAGCACCCTTAAGGGGTCAGAAGATACGCAGTATTTT. It is translated as CASTLKGSEDTQYF.